This T cell receptor (beta chain) was captured in a study of shared clonotypes between healthy human individuals. Study details: Three CD4 naive, three CD4 memory, two CD8 naive and one CD8 memory plate were used per donor. General study findings and limits: Between a few donors, naive CD4 clonotypes were shared at a level of around 4.9%. Unshared clonotypes carried lower generation probabilities than those common to all four donors.

In regard to this clone: As yet, its antigen is unknown.

This CDR3 is 16 amino acids long. The germline gives CDR1 KGHSH, CDR2 LQKENI. V lost 4 bases and J lost 0, with 16 bases in between. Assay: immunoSEQ multiplex PCR; the TCRdb copy retains only in-frame clones and omits some. The table has about 2 million clones, roughly 94% seen once; the top ten hold under 0.15%. The sequence was collected from a man between 18 and 35 years old in good health. The sequenced sample was naive CD4+ T cells sorted from blood. Noted subset: CD45RA+ positively selected. The chain carries TRBV18 and TRBJ2-7; D gene ambiguous. As DNA, the CDR3 is TGTGCCAGCTCACTGACGCGGTTGCCCCCCTCCTACGAGCAGTACTTC. Translation gives CASSLTRLPPSYEQYF.